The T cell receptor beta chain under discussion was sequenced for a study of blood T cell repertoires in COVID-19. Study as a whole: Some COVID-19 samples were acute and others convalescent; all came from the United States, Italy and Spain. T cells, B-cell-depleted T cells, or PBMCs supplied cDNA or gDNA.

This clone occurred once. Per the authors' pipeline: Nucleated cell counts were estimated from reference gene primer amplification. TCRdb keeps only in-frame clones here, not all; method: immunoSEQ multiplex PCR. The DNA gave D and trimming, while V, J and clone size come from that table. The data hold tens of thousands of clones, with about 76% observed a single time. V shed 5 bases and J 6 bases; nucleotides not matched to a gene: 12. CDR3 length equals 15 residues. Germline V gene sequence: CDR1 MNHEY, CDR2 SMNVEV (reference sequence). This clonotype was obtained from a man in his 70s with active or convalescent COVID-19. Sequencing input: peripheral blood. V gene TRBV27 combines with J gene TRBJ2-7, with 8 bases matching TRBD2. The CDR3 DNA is TGTGCCAGCAGTACGGCAATCGGGGGGGCGATCGAGCAGTACTTC. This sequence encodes CASSTAIGGAIEQYF.